What follows is one T cell receptor beta chain and its context. TCRdb re-called the 5' RACE reads with MiXCR, one entry per CDR3 protein. Of around 1.7 million distinct CDR3 sequences listed, about 30% are singletons. The CDR3 consists of 16 residues. Trimming removed 5 bases from V and 2 bases from J; junction bases left unmatched: 4. These data come from a study of identical twins. This TCR was sampled from a newborn girl in good health. Sample: cord blood. The rearrangement links TRBV12-3 or TRBV12-4 to TRBJ2-1, with TRBD2 matching over 12 bases. DNA for the CDR3: TGTGCCAGCAGTCGACTAGCGGGAGTAACCTACAATGAGCAGTTCTTC. It specifies CASSRLAGVTYNEQFF.